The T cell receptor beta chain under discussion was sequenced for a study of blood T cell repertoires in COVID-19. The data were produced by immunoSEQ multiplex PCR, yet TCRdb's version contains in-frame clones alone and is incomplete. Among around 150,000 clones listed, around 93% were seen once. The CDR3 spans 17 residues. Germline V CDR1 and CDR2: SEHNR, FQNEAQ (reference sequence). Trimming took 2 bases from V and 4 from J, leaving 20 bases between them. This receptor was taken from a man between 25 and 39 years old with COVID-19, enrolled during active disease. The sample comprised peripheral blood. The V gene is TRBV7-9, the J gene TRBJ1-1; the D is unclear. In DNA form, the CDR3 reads TGTGCCAGCAGCTTAAATGGTGGTCGGAGGTGGGGCACTGAAGCTTTCTTT. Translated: CASSLNGGRRWGTEAFF. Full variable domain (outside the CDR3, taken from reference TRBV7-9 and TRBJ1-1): DTGVSQNPRHKITKRGQNVTFRCDPISEHNRLYWYRQTLGQGPEFLTYFQNEAQLEKSRLLSDRFSAERPKGSFSTLEIQRTEQGDSAMYLCASSLNGGRRWGTEAFFGQGTRLTVV.